The sequence of this TCR beta chain was determined in a study of high-grade serous ovarian cancer treatment subgroups. Looking at the study overall: Each sample yielded on average approximately 7,500 unique TCR beta rearrangements from 11,000 to 15,000 reads.

Tumor samples were obtained before definitive surgery or chemotherapy. TCRdb's table, derived via immunoSEQ multiplex PCR, lists solely in-frame clones and lacks some. The sample includes about 2,800 clones, under 80% of them seen just once. This CDR3 has 13 residues. The germline CDR1 and CDR2 sequences are MDHEN and SYDVKM. V was pared by 3 bases and J by 7 bases, with 12 bases between. V and J are TRBV28 and TRBJ1-2, with a tentative D call TRBD1 (5 bases). Specimen: tumor tissue. This TCR derives from a human donor with high-grade serous ovarian cancer. This CDR3 reads CASSFPVGGGYTF. The CDR3 nucleotides read TGTGCCAGCAGTTTTCCTGTTGGGGGTGGCTACACCTTC.